The sequence of this TCR beta chain was determined in a study of cytomegalovirus exposure and HLA in healthy donors. PCR primers comprised 60 Vbeta and 13 Jbeta primers. Sequencing used immunoSEQ multiplex PCR; TCRdb keeps in-frame clones, though not all of them. This table has 150,000 or so clones, roughly four fifths appearing once. The CDR3 has 17 residues. V lost 0 bases, J lost 4 bases, and 7 bases stayed unmatched. The germline gives CDR1 SGHNT, CDR2 YYREEE (reference sequence). Each of the donors was a healthy bone marrow donor. The sequenced material came from PBMCs. The sequence was collected from a middle-aged woman in good health and CMV-seronegative. The J gene is TRBJ2-3, the V gene TRBV5-4; 11 bases agree with TRBD2. The CDR3 bases are TGTGCCAGCAGCTTGGCTCTAGCGGGGGGTTCATCAGATACGCAGTATTTT. Translated: CASSLALAGGSSDTQYF.